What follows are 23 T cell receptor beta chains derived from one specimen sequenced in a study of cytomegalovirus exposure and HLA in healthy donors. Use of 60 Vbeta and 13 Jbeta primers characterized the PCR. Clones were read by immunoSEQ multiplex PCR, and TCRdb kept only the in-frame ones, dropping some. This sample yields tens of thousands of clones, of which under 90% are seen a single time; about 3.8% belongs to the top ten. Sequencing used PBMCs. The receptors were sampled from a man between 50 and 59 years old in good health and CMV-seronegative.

The CDR3 is CASSQGGAYEQYF. CDR3 nucleotide sequence: TGCGCCAGCAGCCAGGGGGGGGCCTACGAGCAGTACTTC. The rearrangement uses TRBV4-3 and TRBJ2-5, with TRBD2 identical over 7 bases. The DNA end is more similar to TRBJ2-7, so the J call may be wrong. Germline V gene lookup returns CDR1 LGHNA and CDR2 YSLEER. The CDR3 consists of 13 residues.

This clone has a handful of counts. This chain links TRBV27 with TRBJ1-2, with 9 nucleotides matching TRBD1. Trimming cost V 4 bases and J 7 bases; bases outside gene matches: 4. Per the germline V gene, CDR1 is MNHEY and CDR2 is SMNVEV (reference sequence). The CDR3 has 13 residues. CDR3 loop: CASSYRGRSGYTF. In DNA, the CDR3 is TGTGCCAGCAGTTACAGGGGGCGGAGTGGCTACACCTTC.

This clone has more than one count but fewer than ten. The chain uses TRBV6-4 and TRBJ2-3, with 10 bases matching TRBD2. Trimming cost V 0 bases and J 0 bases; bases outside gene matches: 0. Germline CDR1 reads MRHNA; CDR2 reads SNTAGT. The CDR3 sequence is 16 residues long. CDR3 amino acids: CASSDSTSGSTDTQYF. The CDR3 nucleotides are TGTGCCAGCAGTGACTCGACTAGCGGGAGCACAGATACGCAGTATTTT.

As DNA, the CDR3 is TGTGCCAGCAGTTTATTCCAACAGGAGATGAACACTGAAGCTTTCTTT. It encodes CASSLFQQEMNTEAFF. The rearrangement links TRBV28 to TRBJ1-1, with TRBD1 as a possible D gene (5 bases). Germline V lookup: CDR1 MDHEN, CDR2 SYDVKM. The CDR3 spans 16 residues. V dropped 1 base and J dropped 0 bases, with 12 bases sitting between them. The full variable domain, completed using reference TRBV28 and TRBJ1-1, is DVKVTQSSRYLVKRTGEKVFLECVQDMDHENMFWYRQDPGLGLRLIYFSYDVKMKEKGDIPEGYSVSREKKERFSLILESASTNQTSMYLCASSLFQQEMNTEAFFGQGTRLTVV.

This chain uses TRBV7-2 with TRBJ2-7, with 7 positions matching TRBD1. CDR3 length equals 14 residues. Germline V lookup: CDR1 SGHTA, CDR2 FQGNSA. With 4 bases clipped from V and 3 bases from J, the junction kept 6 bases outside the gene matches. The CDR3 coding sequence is TGTGCCAGCAGCTCCAGACAGGGAAACTACGAGCAGTACTTC. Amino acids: CASSSRQGNYEQYF.

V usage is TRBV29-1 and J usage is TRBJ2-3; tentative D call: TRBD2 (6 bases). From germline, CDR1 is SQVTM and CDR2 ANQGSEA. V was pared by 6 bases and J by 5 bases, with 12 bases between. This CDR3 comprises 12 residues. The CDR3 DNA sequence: TGCAGCGTCCGGACCGGGGGAGATACGCAGTATTTT. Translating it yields CSVRTGGDTQYF.

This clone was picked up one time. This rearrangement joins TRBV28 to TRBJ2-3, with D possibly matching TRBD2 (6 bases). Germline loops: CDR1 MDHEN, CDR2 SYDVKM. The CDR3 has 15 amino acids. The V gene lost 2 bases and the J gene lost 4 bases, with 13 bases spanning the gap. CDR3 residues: CASSLMEGLADTQYF. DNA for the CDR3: TGTGCCAGCAGTTTAATGGAGGGCCTGGCAGATACGCAGTATTTT. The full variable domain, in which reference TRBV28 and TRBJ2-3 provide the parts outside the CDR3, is DVKVTQSSRYLVKRTGEKVFLECVQDMDHENMFWYRQDPGLGLRLIYFSYDVKMKEKGDIPEGYSVSREKKERFSLILESASTNQTSMYLCASSLMEGLADTQYFGPGTRLTVL.

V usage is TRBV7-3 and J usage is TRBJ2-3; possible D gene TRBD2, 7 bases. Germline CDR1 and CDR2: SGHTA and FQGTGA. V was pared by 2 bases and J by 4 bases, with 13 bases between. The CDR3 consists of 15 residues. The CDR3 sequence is CASSLLGGQADTQYF. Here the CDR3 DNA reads TGTGCCAGCAGCTTATTGGGGGGGCAAGCAGATACGCAGTATTTT.

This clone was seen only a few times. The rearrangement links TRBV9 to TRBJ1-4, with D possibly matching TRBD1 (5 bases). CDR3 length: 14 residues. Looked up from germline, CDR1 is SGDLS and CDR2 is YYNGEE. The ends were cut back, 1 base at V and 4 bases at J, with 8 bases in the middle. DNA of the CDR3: TGTGCCAGCAGCGTAAGGGGCAATAATGAAAAACTGTTTTTT. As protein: CASSVRGNNEKLFF.

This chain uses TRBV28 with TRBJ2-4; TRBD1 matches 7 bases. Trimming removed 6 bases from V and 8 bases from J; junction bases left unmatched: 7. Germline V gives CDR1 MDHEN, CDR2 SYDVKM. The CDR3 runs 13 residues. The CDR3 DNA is TGTGCCAGCAGACCTACTGGACAGGACATTCAGTACTTC. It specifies CASRPTGQDIQYF.

CDR3 sequence (DNA): TGTGCCAGCAGCCCCTTAGGCGGGAGGGCCCAAGAGACCCAGTACTTC. This translates into CASSPLGGRAQETQYF. J is TRBJ2-5 and V is TRBV5-6; TRBD2 matches 9 bases. CDR3 length: 16 residues. Germline V gene data show CDR1 as SGHDT and CDR2 as YYEEEE. V was pared by 4 bases and J by 1 base, with 8 bases of the junction left unmatched.

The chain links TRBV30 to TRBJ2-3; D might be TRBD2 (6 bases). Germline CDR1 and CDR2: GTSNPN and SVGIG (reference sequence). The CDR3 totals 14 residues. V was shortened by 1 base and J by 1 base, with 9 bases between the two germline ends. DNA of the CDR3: TGTGCCTGGAGTGGGGGGGAGGGCACAGATACGCAGTATTTT. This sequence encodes CAWSGGEGTDTQYF. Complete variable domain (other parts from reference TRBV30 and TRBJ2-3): SQTIHQWPATLVQPVGSPLSLECTVEGTSNPNLYWYRQAAGRGLQLLFYSVGIGQISSEVPQNLSASRPQDRQFILSSKKLLLSDSGFYLCAWSGGEGTDTQYFGPGTRLTVL.

The CDR3 DNA reads TGTGCCAGCAGCTTAGGACAGGGCGGCACAGATACGCAGTATTTT. Translated, it gives CASSLGQGGTDTQYF. The chain is built from TRBV7-3 and TRBJ2-3; 8 bases fit TRBD1. Germline values: CDR1 SGHTA, CDR2 FQGTGA. V lost 2 bases and J lost 1; bases outside the gene matches: 2. The CDR3 totals 15 residues.

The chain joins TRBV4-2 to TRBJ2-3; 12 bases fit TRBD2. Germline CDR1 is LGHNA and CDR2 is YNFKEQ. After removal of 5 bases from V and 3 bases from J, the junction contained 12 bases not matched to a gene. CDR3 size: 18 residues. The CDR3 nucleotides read TGTGCCAGCAGCGTGCTAGCGGGAGGGCATCCTGGGACAGATACGCAGTATTTT. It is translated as CASSVLAGGHPGTDTQYF.

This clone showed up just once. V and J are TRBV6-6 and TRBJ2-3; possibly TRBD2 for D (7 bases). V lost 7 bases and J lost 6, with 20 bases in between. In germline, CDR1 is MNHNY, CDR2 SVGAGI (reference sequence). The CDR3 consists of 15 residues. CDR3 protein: CASTLPTGGKDTQYF. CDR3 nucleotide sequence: TGTGCCAGCACCCTCCCAACGGGGGGCAAGGATACGCAGTATTTT.

Here the CDR3 reads CASSPSWAGATNEKLFF. In nucleotides, the CDR3 is TGTGCCAGTAGTCCGTCTTGGGCGGGGGCAACTAATGAAAAACTGTTTTTT. The chain links TRBV19 to TRBJ1-4, with a possible D match to TRBD1 (5 bases). There are 17 residues in the CDR3. Germline assignment: CDR1 LNHDA and CDR2 SQIVND (reference sequence). V was trimmed by 5 bases and J by 0 bases, leaving 16 bases between them.

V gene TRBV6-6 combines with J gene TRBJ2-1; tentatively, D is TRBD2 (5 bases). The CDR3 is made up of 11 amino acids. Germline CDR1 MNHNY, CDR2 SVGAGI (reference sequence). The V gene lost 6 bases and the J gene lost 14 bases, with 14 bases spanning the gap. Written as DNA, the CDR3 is TGTGCCAGCAGCAAAGGGCGGCGGGAGTTCTTC. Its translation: CASSKGRREFF.

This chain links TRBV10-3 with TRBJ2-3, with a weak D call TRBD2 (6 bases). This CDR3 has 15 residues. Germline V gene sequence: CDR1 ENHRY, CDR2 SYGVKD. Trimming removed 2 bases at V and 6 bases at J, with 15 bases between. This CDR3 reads CAISEVRDWPDTQYF. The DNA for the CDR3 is TGTGCCATCAGTGAGGTTAGGGACTGGCCCGATACGCAGTATTTT.

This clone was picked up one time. CDR3 bases: TGTGCCACGGCCCAGGGGCTAACTGAAGCTTTCTTT. Translated, it gives CATAQGLTEAFF. The chain carries TRBV10-3 and TRBJ1-1; D is perhaps TRBD1 (6 bases). This CDR3 is built from 12 residues. The V end lost 10 bases, the J end lost 5 bases, and 14 bases lay between the germline ends. Germline CDR1 is ENHRY and CDR2 is SYGVKD.

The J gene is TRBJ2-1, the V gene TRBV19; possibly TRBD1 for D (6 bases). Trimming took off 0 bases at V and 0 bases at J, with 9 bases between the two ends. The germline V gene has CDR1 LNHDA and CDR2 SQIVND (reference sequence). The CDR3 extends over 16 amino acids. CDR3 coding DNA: TGTGCCAGTAGTATAGAGGGGGCGAGCTCCTACAATGAGCAGTTCTTC. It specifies CASSIEGASSYNEQFF.

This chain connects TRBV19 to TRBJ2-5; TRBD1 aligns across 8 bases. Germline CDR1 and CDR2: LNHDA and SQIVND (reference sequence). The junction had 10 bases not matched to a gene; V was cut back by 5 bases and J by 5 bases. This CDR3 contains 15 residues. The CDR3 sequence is CASSPRQGRGETQYF. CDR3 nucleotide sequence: TGTGCCAGTAGTCCCCGACAGGGGAGAGGGGAGACCCAGTACTTC.

The CDR3 DNA reads TGCGCCAGCAGCCAAGGGGGAACGGGACTAGCCACAGATACGCAGTATTTT. Translated, it gives CASSQGGTGLATDTQYF. The chain carries TRBV4-1 and TRBJ2-3, with TRBD2 matching 9 bases. The CDR3 covers 17 residues. V trimming: 1 base; J trimming: 2 bases; junction bases outside the gene matches: 7. The germline gives CDR1 MGHRA, CDR2 YSYEKL.

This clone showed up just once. CDR3 DNA sequence: TGTGCCAGCAGCCTATCGAAAAACTGGGGCGATGGCTACACCTTC. Translation gives CASSLSKNWGDGYTF. V is TRBV7-2 and J is TRBJ1-2, with a weak D call TRBD1 (5 bases). V was cut by 5 bases and J by 6 bases, with 19 bases left in between. Per germline, CDR1 SGHTA and CDR2 FQGNSA. This CDR3 comprises 15 residues.